The clone carrying this T cell receptor beta chain was seen a few times. Its antigen remains unidentified. Germline values: CDR1 LGHNT, CDR2 FRNRAP. This CDR3 has 18 amino acids. V was shortened by 0 bases and J by 2 bases, with 16 bases between the two germline ends. These data are taken from a study of cytomegalovirus exposure and HLA in healthy donors. This PCR relied on a set of 60 Vbeta primers and 13 Jbeta primers. Data came from immunoSEQ multiplex PCR; TCRdb stores just in-frame clones and leaves some out. The repertoire holds a few hundred thousand clones, 70% to 90% seen once, with more than 1.5% in the top ten. Notes on the study in general: It was reportedly the case that the classifier diagnosed cytomegalovirus status with high specificity and sensitivity.

The sequence was collected from a woman aged 40 to 50 in good health and CMV-seropositive. The chain joins TRBV12-5 to TRBJ1-4; weak D call: TRBD1 (6 bases). The sample taken for sequencing was PBMCs. The CDR3: CASGLVQGTSGTNEKLFF. Written as DNA, the CDR3 is TGTGCTAGTGGTTTGGTACAGGGTACATCGGGGACTAATGAAAAACTGTTTTTT.